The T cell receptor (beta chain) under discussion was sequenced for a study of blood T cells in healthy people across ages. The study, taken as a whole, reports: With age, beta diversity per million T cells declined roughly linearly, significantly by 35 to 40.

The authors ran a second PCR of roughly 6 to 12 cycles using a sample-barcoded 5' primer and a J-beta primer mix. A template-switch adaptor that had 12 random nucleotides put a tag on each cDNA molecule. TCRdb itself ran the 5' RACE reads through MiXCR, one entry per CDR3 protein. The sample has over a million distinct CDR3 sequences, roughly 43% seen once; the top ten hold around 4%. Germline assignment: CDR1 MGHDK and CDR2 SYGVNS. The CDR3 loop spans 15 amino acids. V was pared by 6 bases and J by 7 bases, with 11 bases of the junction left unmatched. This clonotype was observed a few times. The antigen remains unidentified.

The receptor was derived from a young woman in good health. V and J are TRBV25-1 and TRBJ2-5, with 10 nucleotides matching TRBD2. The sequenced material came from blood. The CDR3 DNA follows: TGTGCCAGCAGGGACTCTACTAGCGGGGAGAGGACCCAGTACTTC. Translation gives CASRDSTSGERTQYF.